This T cell receptor beta chain derives from a study of blood T cell repertoires in COVID-19. This table comes from immunoSEQ multiplex PCR, and its TCRdb copy is limited to in-frame clones, with some not included. The profile shows about 27,000 clones, around two thirds of them singletons. The CDR3 extends over 12 amino acids. Unmatched junction bases numbered 4, after V lost 9 bases and J lost 6 bases. CDR1 SNHLY and CDR2 FYNNEI come from the germline V gene. This chain uses TRBV2 with TRBJ1-4, with 7 bases aligning to TRBD1. Sequenced input: peripheral blood. This sequence was found in a man aged 55 to 70 with active or convalescent COVID-19. The CDR3 sequence is CARRGPHEKLFF. The DNA for the CDR3 is TGTGCCAGAAGGGGGCCTCATGAAAAACTGTTTTTT.